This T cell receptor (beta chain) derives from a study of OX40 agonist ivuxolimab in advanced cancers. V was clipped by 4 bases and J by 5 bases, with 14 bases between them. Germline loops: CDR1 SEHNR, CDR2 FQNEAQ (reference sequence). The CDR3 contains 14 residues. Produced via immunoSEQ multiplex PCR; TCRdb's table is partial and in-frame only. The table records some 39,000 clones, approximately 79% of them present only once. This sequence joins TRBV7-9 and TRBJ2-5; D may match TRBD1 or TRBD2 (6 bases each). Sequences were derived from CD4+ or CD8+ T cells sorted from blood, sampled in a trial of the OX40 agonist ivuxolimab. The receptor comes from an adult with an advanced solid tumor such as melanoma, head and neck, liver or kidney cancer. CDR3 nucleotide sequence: TGTGCCAGCAGCTCGCGCGTAGGGGGGGAGACCCAGTACTTC. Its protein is CASSSRVGGETQYF.